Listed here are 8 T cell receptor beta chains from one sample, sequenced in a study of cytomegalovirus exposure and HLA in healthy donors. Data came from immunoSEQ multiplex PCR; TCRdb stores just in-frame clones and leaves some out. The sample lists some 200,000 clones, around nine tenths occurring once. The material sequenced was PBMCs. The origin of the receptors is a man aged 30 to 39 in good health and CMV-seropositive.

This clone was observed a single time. CDR3 sequence reads: CAWTLERAPNYGYTF. CDR3 nucleotides: TGTGCCTGGACCCTAGAACGGGCTCCAAACTATGGCTACACCTTC. This rearrangement joins TRBV30 to TRBJ1-2; no reliable D call. Trimming pared 4 bases from V and 2 bases from J, leaving 17 bases between. The CDR3 has 15 residues. The V gene's germline CDR1 is GTSNPN and CDR2 SVGIG (reference sequence).

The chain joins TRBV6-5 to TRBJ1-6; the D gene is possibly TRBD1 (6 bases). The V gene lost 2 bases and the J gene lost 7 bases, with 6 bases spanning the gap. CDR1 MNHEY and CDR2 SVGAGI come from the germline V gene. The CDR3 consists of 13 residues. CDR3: CASSYQGNSPLHF. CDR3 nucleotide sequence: TGTGCCAGCAGTTACCAGGGGAATTCACCCCTCCACTTT.

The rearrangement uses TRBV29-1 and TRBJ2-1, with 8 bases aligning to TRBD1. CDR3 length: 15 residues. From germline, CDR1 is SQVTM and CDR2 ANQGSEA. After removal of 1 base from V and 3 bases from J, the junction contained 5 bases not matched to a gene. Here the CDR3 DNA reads TGCAGCGTTGAAGCTTCACAGGGGGTCTACAATGAGCAGTTCTTC. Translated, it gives CSVEASQGVYNEQFF.

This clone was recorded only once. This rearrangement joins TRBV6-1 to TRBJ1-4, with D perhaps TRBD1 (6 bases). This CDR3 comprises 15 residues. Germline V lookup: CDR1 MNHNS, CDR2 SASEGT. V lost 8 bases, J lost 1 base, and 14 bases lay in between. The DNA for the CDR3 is TGTGCCAGCCGGGGGGGGGCAATAACTAATGAAAAACTGTTTTTT. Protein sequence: CASRGGAITNEKLFF.

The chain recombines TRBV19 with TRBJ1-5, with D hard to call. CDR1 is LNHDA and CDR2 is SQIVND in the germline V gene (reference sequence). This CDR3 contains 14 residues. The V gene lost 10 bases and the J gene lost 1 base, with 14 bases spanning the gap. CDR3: CATTGPRSNQPQHF. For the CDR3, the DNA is TGTGCCACAACCGGGCCCCGGAGCAATCAGCCCCAGCATTTT.

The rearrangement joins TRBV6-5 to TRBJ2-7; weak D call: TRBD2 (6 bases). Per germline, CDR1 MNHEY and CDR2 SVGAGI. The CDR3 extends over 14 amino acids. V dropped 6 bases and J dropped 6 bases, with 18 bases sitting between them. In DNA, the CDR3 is TGTGCCAGCAGCCTCCGAAGGGTGGAGGGCGAGCAGTACTTC. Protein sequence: CASSLRRVEGEQYF.

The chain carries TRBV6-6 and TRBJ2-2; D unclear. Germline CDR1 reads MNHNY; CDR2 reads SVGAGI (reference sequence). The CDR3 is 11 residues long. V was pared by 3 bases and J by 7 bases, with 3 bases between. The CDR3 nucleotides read TGTGCCAGCAGTTATAACGGGGAGCTGTTTTTT. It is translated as CASSYNGELFF.

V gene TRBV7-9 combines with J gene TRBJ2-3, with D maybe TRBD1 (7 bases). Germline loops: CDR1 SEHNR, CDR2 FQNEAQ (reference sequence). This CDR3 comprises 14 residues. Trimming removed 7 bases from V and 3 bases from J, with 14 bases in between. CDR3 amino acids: CASNDRAGTDTQYF. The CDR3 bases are TGTGCCAGCAACGACAGGGCGGGGACAGATACGCAGTATTTT.